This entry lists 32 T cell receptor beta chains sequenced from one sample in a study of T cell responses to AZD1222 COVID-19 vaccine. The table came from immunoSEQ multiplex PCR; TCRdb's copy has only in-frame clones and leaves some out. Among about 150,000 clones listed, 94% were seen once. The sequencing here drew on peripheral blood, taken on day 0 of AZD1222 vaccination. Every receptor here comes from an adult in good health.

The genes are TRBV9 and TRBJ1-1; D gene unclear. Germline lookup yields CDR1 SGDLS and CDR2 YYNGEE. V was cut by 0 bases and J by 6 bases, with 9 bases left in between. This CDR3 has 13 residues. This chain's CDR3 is CASSVVWGAEAFF. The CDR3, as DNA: TGTGCCAGCAGCGTAGTATGGGGAGCTGAAGCTTTCTTT.

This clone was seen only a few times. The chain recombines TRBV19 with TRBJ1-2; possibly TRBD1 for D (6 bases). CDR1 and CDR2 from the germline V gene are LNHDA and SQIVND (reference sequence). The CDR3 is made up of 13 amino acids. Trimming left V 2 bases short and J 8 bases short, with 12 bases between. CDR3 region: CASSISGAGGYTF. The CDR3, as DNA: TGTGCCAGTAGTATATCGGGGGCCGGCGGCTACACCTTC.

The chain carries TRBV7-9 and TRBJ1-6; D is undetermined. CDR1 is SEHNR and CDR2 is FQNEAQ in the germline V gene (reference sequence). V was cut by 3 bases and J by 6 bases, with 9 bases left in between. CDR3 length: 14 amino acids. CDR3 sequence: CASSFVAANSPLHF. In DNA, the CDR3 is TGTGCCAGCAGCTTCGTGGCAGCTAATTCACCCCTCCACTTT.

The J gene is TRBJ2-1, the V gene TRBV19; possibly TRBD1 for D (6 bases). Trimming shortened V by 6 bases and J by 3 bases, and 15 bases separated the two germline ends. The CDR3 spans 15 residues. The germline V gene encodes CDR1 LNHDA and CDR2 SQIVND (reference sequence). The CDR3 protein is CASRVDRSYYNEQFF. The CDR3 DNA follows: TGTGCCAGTAGGGTAGACAGGAGCTACTACAATGAGCAGTTCTTC.

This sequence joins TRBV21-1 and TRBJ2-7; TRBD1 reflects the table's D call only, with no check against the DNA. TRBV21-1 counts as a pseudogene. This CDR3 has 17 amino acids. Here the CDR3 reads CASAFCRGFDTYYEQYV. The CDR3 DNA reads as TGTGCCAGCGCTTTCTGCAGGGGTTTTGACACATACTACGAGCAGTACGTC.

The CDR3 sequence is CASSPQPGQGVNQPQHF. CDR3 bases: TGTGCCAGCAGTCCGCAACCGGGACAGGGGGTCAATCAGCCCCAGCATTTT. This sequence joins TRBV28 and TRBJ1-5; TRBD1 matches 11 bases. This CDR3 is built from 17 residues. Germline lookup yields CDR1 MDHEN and CDR2 SYDVKM. V lost 5 bases, J lost 3 bases, and 9 bases stayed unmatched.

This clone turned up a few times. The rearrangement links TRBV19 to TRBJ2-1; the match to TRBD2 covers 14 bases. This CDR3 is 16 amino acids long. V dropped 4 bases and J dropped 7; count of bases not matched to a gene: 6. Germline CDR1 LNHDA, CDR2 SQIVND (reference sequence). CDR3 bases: TGTGCCAGTAGTACAAGGACTAGCGGGAGGAGGAATGAGCAGTTCTTC. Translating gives CASSTRTSGRRNEQFF.

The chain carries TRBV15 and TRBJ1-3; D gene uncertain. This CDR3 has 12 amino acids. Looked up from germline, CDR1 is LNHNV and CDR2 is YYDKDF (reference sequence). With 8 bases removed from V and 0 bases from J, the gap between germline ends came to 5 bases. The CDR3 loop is CATLASGNTIYF. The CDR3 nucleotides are TGTGCCACCCTGGCCTCTGGAAACACCATATATTTT.

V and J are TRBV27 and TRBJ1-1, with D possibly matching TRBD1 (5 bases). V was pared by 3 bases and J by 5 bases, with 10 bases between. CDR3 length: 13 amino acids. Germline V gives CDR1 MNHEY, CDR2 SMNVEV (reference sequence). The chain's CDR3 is CASSFGRGTEAFF. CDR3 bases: TGTGCCAGCAGTTTTGGGCGGGGGACTGAAGCTTTCTTT.

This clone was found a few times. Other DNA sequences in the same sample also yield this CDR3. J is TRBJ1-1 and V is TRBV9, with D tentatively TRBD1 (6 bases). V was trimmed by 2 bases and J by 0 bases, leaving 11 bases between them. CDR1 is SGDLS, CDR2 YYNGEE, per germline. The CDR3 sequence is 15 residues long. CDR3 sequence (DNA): TGTGCCAGCAGCGTGGGGGGCAGGTTGAACACTGAAGCTTTCTTT. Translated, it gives CASSVGGRLNTEAFF.

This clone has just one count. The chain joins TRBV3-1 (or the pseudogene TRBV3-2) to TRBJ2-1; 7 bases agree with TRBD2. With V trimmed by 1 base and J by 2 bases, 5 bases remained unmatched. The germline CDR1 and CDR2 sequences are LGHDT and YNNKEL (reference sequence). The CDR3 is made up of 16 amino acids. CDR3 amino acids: CASSQVAGEPYNEQFF. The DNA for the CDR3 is TGTGCCAGCAGCCAAGTTGCGGGGGAGCCCTACAATGAGCAGTTCTTC.

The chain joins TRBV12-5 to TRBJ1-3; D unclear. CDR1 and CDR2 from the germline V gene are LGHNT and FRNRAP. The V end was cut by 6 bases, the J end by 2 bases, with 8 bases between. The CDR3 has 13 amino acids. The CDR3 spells CASGTAPGNTIYF. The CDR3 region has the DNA TGTGCTAGTGGGACGGCCCCTGGAAACACCATATATTTT.

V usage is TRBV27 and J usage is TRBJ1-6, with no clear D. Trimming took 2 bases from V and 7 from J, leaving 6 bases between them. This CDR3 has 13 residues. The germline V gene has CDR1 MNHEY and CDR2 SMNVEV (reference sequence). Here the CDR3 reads CASSLVRNSPLHF. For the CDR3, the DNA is TGTGCCAGCAGTTTAGTACGGAATTCACCCCTCCACTTT.

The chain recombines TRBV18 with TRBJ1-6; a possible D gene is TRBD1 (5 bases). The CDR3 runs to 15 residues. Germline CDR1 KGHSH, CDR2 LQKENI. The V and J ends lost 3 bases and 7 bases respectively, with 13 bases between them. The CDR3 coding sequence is TGTGCCAGCTCACCCCCAGCAGGGTTGAATTCACCCCTCCACTTT. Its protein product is CASSPPAGLNSPLHF.

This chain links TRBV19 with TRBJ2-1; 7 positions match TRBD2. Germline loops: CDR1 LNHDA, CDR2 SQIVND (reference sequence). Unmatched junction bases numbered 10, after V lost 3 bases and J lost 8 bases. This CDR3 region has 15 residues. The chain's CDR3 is CASSIGGGPWHEQFF. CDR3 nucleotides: TGTGCCAGTAGTATTGGGGGAGGGCCGTGGCATGAGCAGTTCTTC.

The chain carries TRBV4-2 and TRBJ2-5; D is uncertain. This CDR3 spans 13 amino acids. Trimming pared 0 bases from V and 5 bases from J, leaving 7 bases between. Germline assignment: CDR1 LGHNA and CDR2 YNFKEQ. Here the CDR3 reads CASSQESRETQYF. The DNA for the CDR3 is TGTGCCAGCAGCCAAGAATCGCGGGAGACCCAGTACTTC.

Here the CDR3 reads CASNQGAREKLFF. In nucleotides, the CDR3 is TGTGCCAGCAACCAGGGGGCTCGAGAAAAACTGTTTTTT. This chain links TRBV7-9 with TRBJ1-4; 8 bases fit TRBD1. Germline V gene data show CDR1 as SEHNR and CDR2 as FQNEAQ (reference sequence). The CDR3 totals 13 residues. Trimming cost V 7 bases and J 8 bases; bases outside gene matches: 6.

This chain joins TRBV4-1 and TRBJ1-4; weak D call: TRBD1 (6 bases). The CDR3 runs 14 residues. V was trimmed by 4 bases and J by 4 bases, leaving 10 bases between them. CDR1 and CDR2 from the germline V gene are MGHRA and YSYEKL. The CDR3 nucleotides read TGCGCCAGCAGCCCCGGGACAAGTAATGAAAAACTGTTTTTT. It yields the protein CASSPGTSNEKLFF.

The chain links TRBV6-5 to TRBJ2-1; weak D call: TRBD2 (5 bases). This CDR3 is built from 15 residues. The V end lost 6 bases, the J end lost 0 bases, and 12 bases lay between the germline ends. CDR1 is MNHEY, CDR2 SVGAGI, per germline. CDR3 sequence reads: CASSRLLSSYNEQFF. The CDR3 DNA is TGTGCCAGCAGCCGACTACTGAGCTCCTACAATGAGCAGTTCTTC.

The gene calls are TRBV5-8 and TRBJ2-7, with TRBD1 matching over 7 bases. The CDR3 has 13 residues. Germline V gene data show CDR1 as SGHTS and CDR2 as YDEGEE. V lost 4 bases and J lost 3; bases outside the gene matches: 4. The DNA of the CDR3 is TGTGCCAGCAGCAGGGACAGAATCTACGAGCAGTACGTC. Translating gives CASSRDRIYEQYV.

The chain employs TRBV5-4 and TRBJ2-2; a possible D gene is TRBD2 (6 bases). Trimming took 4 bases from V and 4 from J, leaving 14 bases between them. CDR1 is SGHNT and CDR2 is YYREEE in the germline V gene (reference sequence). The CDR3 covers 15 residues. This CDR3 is CASSTGVHGTGELFF. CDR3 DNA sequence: TGTGCCAGCAGCACGGGGGTCCACGGCACCGGGGAGCTGTTTTTT. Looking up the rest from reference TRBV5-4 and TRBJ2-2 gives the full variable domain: ETGVTQSPTHLIKTRGQQVTLRCSSQSGHNTVSWYQQALGQGPQFIFQYYREEENGRGNFPPRFSGLQFPNYSSELNVNALELDDSALYLCASSTGVHGTGELFFGEGSRLTVL.

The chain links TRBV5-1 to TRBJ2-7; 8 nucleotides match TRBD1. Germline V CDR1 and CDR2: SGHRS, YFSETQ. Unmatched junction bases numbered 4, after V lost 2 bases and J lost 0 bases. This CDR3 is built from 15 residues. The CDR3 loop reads CASSFGQGGSYEQYV. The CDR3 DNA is TGCGCCAGCAGCTTCGGACAGGGAGGCTCCTACGAGCAGTACGTC.

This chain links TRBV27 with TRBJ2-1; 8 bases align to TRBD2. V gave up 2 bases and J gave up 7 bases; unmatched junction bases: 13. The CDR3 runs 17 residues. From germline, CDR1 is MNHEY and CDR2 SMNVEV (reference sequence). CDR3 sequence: CASSLGIPGLGTNEQFF. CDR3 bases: TGTGCCAGCAGTTTAGGGATCCCGGGACTAGGGACGAATGAGCAGTTCTTC.

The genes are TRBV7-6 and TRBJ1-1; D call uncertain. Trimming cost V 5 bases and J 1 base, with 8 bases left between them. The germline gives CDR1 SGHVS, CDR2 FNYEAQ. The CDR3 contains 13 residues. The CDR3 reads CASSPGENTEAFF. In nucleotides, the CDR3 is TGTGCCAGCAGCCCCGGGGAGAACACTGAAGCTTTCTTT.

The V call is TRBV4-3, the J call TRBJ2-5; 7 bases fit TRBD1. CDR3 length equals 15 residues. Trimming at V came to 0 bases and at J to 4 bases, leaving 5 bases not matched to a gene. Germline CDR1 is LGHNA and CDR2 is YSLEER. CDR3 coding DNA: TGCGCCAGCAGCCAAGATCGAAACAGGGGAGAGACCCAGTACTTC. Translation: CASSQDRNRGETQYF.

The CDR3 DNA sequence: TGTGCCAGCAGATATCACACACCGACAGGGGGCAGTCAAGGCTACACCTTC. Its translation: CASRYHTPTGGSQGYTF. The chain has TRBV7-9 and TRBJ1-2; 10 nucleotides line up with TRBD1. The germline CDR1 and CDR2 sequences are SEHNR and FQNEAQ (reference sequence). The CDR3 totals 17 residues. Losses at the gene ends were 6 bases for V and 8 bases for J; bases not matched to a gene: 18.

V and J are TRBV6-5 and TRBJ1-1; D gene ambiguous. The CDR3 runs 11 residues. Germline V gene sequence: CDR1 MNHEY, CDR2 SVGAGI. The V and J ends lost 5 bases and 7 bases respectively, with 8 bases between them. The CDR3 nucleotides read TGTGCCAGCAGTAATGGAGGTGAAGCTTTCTTT. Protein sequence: CASSNGGEAFF.

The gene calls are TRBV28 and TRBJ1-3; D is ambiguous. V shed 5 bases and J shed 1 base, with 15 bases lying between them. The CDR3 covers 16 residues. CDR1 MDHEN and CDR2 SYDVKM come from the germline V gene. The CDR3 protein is CASSDFRASSGNTIYF. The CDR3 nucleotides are TGTGCCAGCAGTGACTTCCGGGCCTCGTCTGGAAACACCATATATTTT. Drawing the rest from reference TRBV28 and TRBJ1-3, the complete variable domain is DVKVTQSSRYLVKRTGEKVFLECVQDMDHENMFWYRQDPGLGLRLIYFSYDVKMKEKGDIPEGYSVSREKKERFSLILESASTNQTSMYLCASSDFRASSGNTIYFGEGSWLTVV.

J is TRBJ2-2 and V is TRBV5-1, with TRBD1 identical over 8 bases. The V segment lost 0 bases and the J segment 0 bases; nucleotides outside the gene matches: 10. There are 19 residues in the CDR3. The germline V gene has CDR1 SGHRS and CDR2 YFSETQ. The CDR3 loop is CASSLEGSGGNPNTGELFF. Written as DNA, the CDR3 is TGCGCCAGCAGCTTGGAAGGATCAGGGGGCAATCCGAACACCGGGGAGCTGTTTTTT.

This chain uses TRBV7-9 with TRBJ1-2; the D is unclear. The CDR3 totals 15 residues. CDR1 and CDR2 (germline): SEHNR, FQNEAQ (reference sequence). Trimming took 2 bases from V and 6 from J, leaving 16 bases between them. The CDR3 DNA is TGTGCCAGCAGCTTATCGTTCAGTCAGCAGGATGGCTACACCTTC. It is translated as CASSLSFSQQDGYTF.

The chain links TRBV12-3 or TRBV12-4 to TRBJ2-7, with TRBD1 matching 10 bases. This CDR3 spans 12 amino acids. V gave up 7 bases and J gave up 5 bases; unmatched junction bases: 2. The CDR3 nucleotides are TGTGCCAGCACTGACAGGGGGCACGAGCAGTACGTC. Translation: CASTDRGHEQYV.

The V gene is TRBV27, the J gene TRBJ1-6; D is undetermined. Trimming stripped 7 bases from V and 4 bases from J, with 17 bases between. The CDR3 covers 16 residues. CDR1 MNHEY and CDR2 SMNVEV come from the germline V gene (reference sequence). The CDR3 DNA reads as TGTGCCAGCAAACCTCAGCATTGGGGTTATAATTCACCCCTCCACTTT. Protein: CASKPQHWGYNSPLHF.